A single sample gave rise to the 20 T cell receptor beta chains below, sequenced in a study of beta chain features in type 1 diabetes (dated by TCRdb to between 2017 and 2018). Library preparation used the immunoSEQ multiplex PCR assay. The entire isolated RNA was reverse transcribed using the High Capacity cDNA Reverse Transcription Kit, and thus expressed TCRB transcripts were sequenced. TCRdb limited this immuneACCESS table to in-frame rearrangements with V and J called. A share of clones is missing; checked studies link under half to unresolved V genes, and the rest is unexplained. The sample table records 350,000 to 450,000 clones; over 11% of these occur just once. The ten largest make up around 0.039% of the sample. Sequencing was performed on naive CD4+ T cells from blood. The sample's cell subset or site, from its label and the paper: true naive CD4+ T cells. The receptors were gathered from a man aged 30 to 39 in good health.

This clone showed up just a few times. The rearrangement joins TRBV7-2 to TRBJ2-4, with a possible D match to TRBD2 (6 bases). CDR3 size: 17 residues. V gave up 0 bases and J gave up 2 bases, with 14 bases separating them. The germline gives CDR1 SGHTA, CDR2 FQGNSA. CDR3 protein: CASSLAVRLGSKNIQYF. The CDR3 DNA reads as TGTGCCAGCAGCTTAGCGGTTCGACTAGGTTCCAAAAACATTCAGTACTTC.

The gene calls are TRBV15 and TRBJ1-6; D is ambiguous. Germline values: CDR1 LNHNV, CDR2 YYDKDF (reference sequence). The CDR3 is 13 amino acids. Trimming left V 0 bases short and J 13 bases short, with 10 bases between. CDR3 bases: TGTGCCACCAGCAGAGATCCACGGTCGCCCCTCCACTTT. Amino acids: CATSRDPRSPLHF.

This clone was found once. V is TRBV4-3 and J is TRBJ1-1; D is unclear. This CDR3 region has 13 residues. CDR1 and CDR2 from the germline V gene are LGHNA and YSLEER. With 0 bases removed from V and 5 bases from J, the gap between germline ends came to 7 bases. CDR3 amino acids: CASSQDWRTEAFF. CDR3 DNA sequence: TGCGCCAGCAGCCAAGATTGGAGGACTGAAGCTTTCTTT.

This clone occurred a few times. The rearrangement uses TRBV7-2 and TRBJ2-7; D may correspond to TRBD1 or TRBD2 (5 bases each). V lost 2 bases and J 2 bases, leaving 13 bases between the germline ends. Germline CDR1 SGHTA, CDR2 FQGNSA. The CDR3 runs to 15 residues. The CDR3 bases are TGTGCCAGCAGCTTAACGGGACGTCATCCCTACGAGCAGTACGTC. This translates into CASSLTGRHPYEQYV.

This clone has only a few counts. The chain joins TRBV5-1 to TRBJ2-7; no clear D gene. The V and J ends lost 0 bases and 2 bases respectively, with 12 bases between them. The CDR3 is made up of 15 amino acids. Looked up from germline, CDR1 is SGHRS and CDR2 is YFSETQ. The CDR3 DNA sequence: TGCGCCAGCAGCTTGGATCCCCGCGGAACCTACGAGCAGTACTTC. This encodes CASSLDPRGTYEQYF.

V usage is TRBV2 and J usage is TRBJ2-5; D is perhaps TRBD2 (5 bases). Germline V gene lookup returns CDR1 SNHLY and CDR2 FYNNEI. Trimming pared 1 base from V and 3 bases from J, leaving 12 bases between. This CDR3 region has 15 residues. CDR3 coding DNA: TGTGCCAGCAGTGAAGGAGTACTAGTTAAAGAGACCCAGTACTTC. Translation gives CASSEGVLVKETQYF.

V and J are TRBV19 and TRBJ2-5; TRBD1 might be the D (6 bases). The V end was cut by 5 bases, the J end by 2 bases, with 15 bases between. The germline V gene has CDR1 LNHDA and CDR2 SQIVND (reference sequence). The CDR3 is 15 amino acids. The DNA of the CDR3 is TGTGCCAGTAGTTTCGGTACAGGGCGTCAAGAGACCCAGTACTTC. Translated, it gives CASSFGTGRQETQYF.

The chain joins TRBV21-1 to TRBJ1-2; the D call of TRBD1 is as the table states it, not checked on the DNA. TRBV21-1 corresponds to a pseudogene. The CDR3 has 16 residues. The CDR3 protein is CASTFFWDRGPYGYTF. CDR3 coding DNA: TGTGCCAGCACCTTCTTCTGGGACAGGGGACCGTATGGCTACACCTTC.

This chain connects TRBV9 to TRBJ2-1, with 7 positions matching TRBD2. The germline CDR1 and CDR2 sequences are SGDLS and YYNGEE. The CDR3 spans 15 residues. V lost 2 bases and J lost 8; bases outside the gene matches: 10. The CDR3 DNA follows: TGTGCCAGCAGCGTCACCAGCGGGATGGTAGATGAGCAGTTCTTC. Encoded protein: CASSVTSGMVDEQFF. Combining the CDR3 with reference TRBV9 and TRBJ2-1 gives the whole variable domain DSGVTQTPKHLITATGQRVTLRCSPRSGDLSVYWYQQSLDQGLQFLIQYYNGEERAKGNILERFSAQQFPDLHSELNLSSLELGDSALYFCASSVTSGMVDEQFFGPGTRLTVL.

This clone was recorded a few times. The rearrangement uses TRBV7-9 and TRBJ2-7, with D perhaps TRBD2 (5 bases). Trimming took off 1 base at V and 0 bases at J, with 7 bases between the two ends. There are 14 residues in the CDR3. From germline, CDR1 is SEHNR and CDR2 FQNEAQ (reference sequence). This CDR3 is CASSLEGLSYEQYV. The CDR3 nucleotides are TGTGCCAGCAGCTTAGAAGGACTCTCCTACGAGCAGTACGTC.

There are a few counts of this clone. V gene TRBV7-2 combines with J gene TRBJ2-5; 7 nucleotides agree with TRBD1. Germline CDR1 SGHTA, CDR2 FQGNSA. This CDR3 spans 15 amino acids. The V segment lost 4 bases and the J segment 4 bases; nucleotides outside the gene matches: 9. DNA for the CDR3: TGTGCCAGCAGCTCCCAGAGGGCAGGGGGAGAGACCCAGTACTTC. It specifies CASSSQRAGGETQYF.

This sequence joins TRBV7-3 and TRBJ2-3; 12 positions match TRBD2. Germline trimming cut 4 bases from V and 6 bases from J; bases unmatched to any gene: 20. The length of the CDR3 is 20 residues. The germline CDR1 and CDR2 sequences are SGHTA and FQGTGA. DNA for the CDR3: TGTGCCAGCAGCTCCTTCGCCAAGACTAGCGGGAGACGGGGAGGGGATACGCAGTATTTT. Translation gives CASSSFAKTSGRRGGDTQYF.

The table lists this clone with a few counts. The chain has TRBV4-3 and TRBJ1-6; D perhaps matches TRBD1 (6 bases). V dropped 1 base and J dropped 10 bases, with 14 bases sitting between them. CDR3 size: 15 residues. Per germline, CDR1 LGHNA and CDR2 YSLEER. The DNA of the CDR3 is TGCGCCAGCAGCCAAGTCATAGGGGGAGGCTCACCCCTCCACTTT. Its protein is CASSQVIGGGSPLHF.

V and J are TRBV7-2 and TRBJ2-3, with 12 bases that match TRBD2. Germline V lookup: CDR1 SGHTA, CDR2 FQGNSA. This CDR3 has 19 residues. V was pared by 5 bases and J by 4 bases, with 16 bases of the junction left unmatched. The CDR3 sequence: CASSQPGLASGRAADTQYF. CDR3 DNA: TGTGCCAGCAGCCAACCAGGGCTCGCTAGCGGGAGGGCGGCAGATACGCAGTATTTT.

This clone has just a few counts. The chain carries TRBV25-1 and TRBJ2-1; no clear D. The V and J ends lost 6 bases and 9 bases respectively, with 12 bases between them. Germline lookup yields CDR1 MGHDK and CDR2 SYGVNS. The CDR3 runs to 12 residues. The CDR3 nucleotides read TGTGCCAGCAGCGCCCTAGAGGCTGAGCAGTTCTTC. Its protein is CASSALEAEQFF.

The rearrangement joins TRBV6-5 to TRBJ2-3; D may correspond to TRBD1 or TRBD2 (5 bases each). This CDR3 has 15 residues. Trimming cost V 0 bases and J 4 bases, with 11 bases left between them. In germline, CDR1 is MNHEY, CDR2 SVGAGI. The CDR3 reads CASSYSPSRADTQYF. The CDR3 bases are TGTGCCAGCAGTTACTCTCCTAGCAGGGCAGATACGCAGTATTTT.

The CDR3 protein is CASSLAQGRQPQHF. In nucleotides, the CDR3 is TGTGCCAGCAGCTTAGCACAGGGACGACAGCCCCAGCATTTT. The chain is built from TRBV7-2 and TRBJ1-5; tentative D call: TRBD1 (6 bases). Germline lookup yields CDR1 SGHTA and CDR2 FQGNSA. The V and J ends lost 0 bases and 7 bases respectively, with 10 bases between them. The CDR3 covers 14 residues.

This clone has more than one count but fewer than ten. The chain combines TRBV6-4 with TRBJ2-1, with 11 bases lining up with TRBD2. V shed 5 bases, J shed 4 bases, and the junction held 7 bases outside the gene matches. Germline values: CDR1 MRHNA, CDR2 SNTAGT. The CDR3 spans 16 residues. The CDR3 coding sequence is TGTGCCAGCAGTAAACTAGCGGGAGCCCGTTACAATGAGCAGTTCTTC. Translation: CASSKLAGARYNEQFF.

In this sample, this clone turned up many times. The V call is TRBV15, the J call TRBJ2-4; D is possibly TRBD1 or TRBD2 (5 bases each). V was shortened by 0 bases and J by 8 bases, with 14 bases between the two germline ends. Germline CDR1 LNHNV, CDR2 YYDKDF (reference sequence). CDR3 length: 15 residues. The chain's CDR3 is CATSRDGGSEDIQYF. The DNA for the CDR3 is TGTGCCACCAGCAGAGATGGGGGATCTGAGGACATTCAGTACTTC.

The chain uses TRBV5-1 and TRBJ1-2; D gene unclear. There are 15 residues in the CDR3. Germline values: CDR1 SGHRS, CDR2 YFSETQ. V lost 0 bases and J lost 4, with 13 bases in between. In DNA, the CDR3 is TGCGCCAGCAGCTTGGAGGGTGTATTTCGCTATGGCTACACCTTC. Translated: CASSLEGVFRYGYTF.